Below are 11 T cell receptor beta chains sequenced from a single sample in a study of molecular identifiers for immune sequencing clone quantification. One entry per CDR3 protein, called by TCRdb with MiXCR from the PCR reads. This sample yields roughly 100,000 distinct CDR3 sequences, of which about 32% are seen a single time; over 8% belongs to the top ten. The sample was naive CD8+ T cells from blood, with Jurkat cell RNA spiked in. Subset of the sample: FACS-sorted CD8+CD4-CCR7+CD45RA+ naive T cells. All receptors come from a human donor in good health. Some libraries in this study had Jurkat cell RNA spiked in.

V gene TRBV29-1 combines with J gene TRBJ2-3; TRBD2 agrees at 9 bases. The CDR3 runs to 14 residues. Germline V lookup: CDR1 SQVTM, CDR2 ANQGSEA. V gave up 5 bases and J gave up 3 bases; unmatched junction bases: 6. CDR3 sequence reads: CSVSCGGGTDTQYF. The CDR3 region has the DNA TGCAGCGTTTCTTGCGGGGGGGGGACAGATACGCAGTATTTT.

Notes on this clonotype: A read error is possible here, since a much larger clone lies one base away. The chain links TRBV28 to TRBJ1-1, with D possibly TRBD1 on 5 matching bases. Trimming shortened V by 10 bases and J by 3 bases, and 24 bases separated the two germline ends. The CDR3 consists of 16 residues. Germline V CDR1 and CDR2: MDHEN, SYDVKM. CDR3 nucleotide sequence: TGTGCCACCAATGGGGCTGGGAGGGGAGCGGACACTGAAGCTTTCTTT. It encodes CATNGAGRGADTEAFF.

As for this clonotype: Given the absence of the conserved phenylalanine or tryptophan at the CDR3 end, a read error is likely. The V gene is TRBV28, the J gene TRBJ2-3; 13 bases line up with TRBD2. Unmatched junction bases numbered 14, after V lost 7 bases and J lost 4 bases. This CDR3 has 18 residues. CDR1 and CDR2 from the germline V gene are MDHEN and SYDVKM. The CDR3 bases are TGTGCCAGCAATGGTCTCAAAAGGACTAGCGGGAGCTCAGATACGCAGTATCTT. Translating gives CASNGLKRTSGSSDTQYL.

About this clonotype: One end of the junction varies from germline; a read error may be responsible. This chain links TRBV20-1 with TRBJ1-1; D is possibly TRBD1 (5 bases). There are 13 residues in the CDR3. Germline V gene lookup returns CDR1 DFQATT and CDR2 SNEGSKA (reference sequence). CDR3 DNA sequence: TGCAGTGTTAGAGAGAAAGTAGGGGCTGAAGCTTTCTTT. Residues: CSVREKVGAEAFF.

In this sample, this clonotype turned up many times. The chain joins TRBV12-3 or TRBV12-4 to TRBJ2-3; 10 bases line up with TRBD1. CDR3 size: 19 residues. Trimming took 6 bases from V and 2 from J; bases not matched to a gene: 17. For the CDR3, the DNA is TGTGCCAGCAGAGGTCCGGGACAGGGGTTCGGGCGGTCCACAGATACGCAGTATTTT. It codes for CASRGPGQGFGRSTDTQYF.

Points on this clonotype: Being one base from a much bigger clone, this may be a read error. Given the absence of the conserved phenylalanine or tryptophan at the CDR3 end, a read error is likely. The chain has TRBV28 and TRBJ2-5, with TRBD2 matching over 7 bases. Germline V gene lookup returns CDR1 MDHEN and CDR2 SYDVKM. Germline trimming cut 6 bases from V and 5 bases from J; bases unmatched to any gene: 6. The CDR3 loop spans 13 amino acids. The DNA for the CDR3 is TGTGCCAGCAGCTTAGCGGGCGGGGAGACCCAGTACCTC. Its protein is CASSLAGGETQYL.

The chain combines TRBV5-1 with TRBJ2-5; D possibly corresponds to TRBD1 (5 bases). The V and J ends lost 4 bases and 0 bases respectively, with 22 bases between them. Germline CDR1 reads SGHRS; CDR2 reads YFSETQ. The CDR3 spans 18 residues. The CDR3 sequence is CASSRYSHQVTDQETQYF. In nucleotides, the CDR3 is TGCGCCAGCAGCAGGTACAGCCACCAGGTGACAGACCAAGAGACCCAGTACTTC.

This clonotype was recorded at least ten times. This chain connects TRBV7-8 to TRBJ1-5, with TRBD1 identical over 8 bases. Germline CDR1 reads SGHVS; CDR2 reads FQNEAQ. CDR3 length: 16 residues. Trimming took 0 bases from V and 3 from J; bases not matched to a gene: 4. The CDR3 DNA is TGTGCCAGCAGCTTAGCGTGGACAGGGCCCAATCAGCCCCAGCATTTT. Its protein is CASSLAWTGPNQPQHF.

This clonotype was counted between two and nine times. The V gene is TRBV28, the J gene TRBJ1-2; TRBD1 matches 7 bases. Per the germline V gene, CDR1 is MDHEN and CDR2 is SYDVKM. The CDR3 is made up of 16 amino acids. J gave up 2 bases and V 3 bases, and 9 bases lay outside the gene matches. The DNA for the CDR3 is TGTGCCAGCAGTTTGTCAGGGACAGCCGTAAACTATGGCTACACCTTC. This encodes CASSLSGTAVNYGYTF.

The rearrangement uses TRBV9 and TRBJ2-1; D is uncertain. CDR1 and CDR2 (germline): SGDLS, YYNGEE. The V and J ends lost 0 bases and 6 bases respectively, with 16 bases between them. This CDR3 is 16 amino acids long. Here the CDR3 reads CASSVESAEVVNEQFF. In DNA, the CDR3 is TGTGCCAGCAGCGTAGAGTCGGCGGAAGTCGTCAATGAGCAGTTCTTC.

This clonotype showed up many times. This chain uses TRBV6-1 with TRBJ2-2; 7 bases map to TRBD1. This CDR3 contains 16 residues. The germline V gene encodes CDR1 MNHNS and CDR2 SASEGT. Trimming cost V 0 bases and J 4 bases; bases outside gene matches: 5. CDR3 in DNA: TGTGCCAGCAGTGAAGCCCCGACAGGGCGCACCGGGGAGCTGTTTTTT. It yields the protein CASSEAPTGRTGELFF.